The present entry profiles one TCR beta chain with its context. Its antigen is unidentified. Time point reported: pre-sensitization, week 0. Described treatment: therapeutic diphenylcyclopropenone sensitization with weekly scalp DPC. This record belongs to a study of human T cells and chemical hapten exposure. At the level of the study: All patients underwent weekly scalp dosing with diphenylcyclopropenone for the full approximately 25-week study. Regarding the study as a whole: Expanded TCRs clustered into significantly more large CDR3 similarity groups than controls, the analysis revealed.

CDR1 is SGHRS, CDR2 YFSETQ, per germline. This CDR3 is built from 16 residues. J gave up 5 bases and V 4 bases, and 14 bases lay outside the gene matches. Individual cDNA molecules had unique molecular identifiers attached to them by the library. TCRdb analysed the RACE reads with MiXCR anew, one entry per CDR3 protein. This sample yields 180,000 or so distinct CDR3 sequences, of which around 30% are seen a single time; less than 3.5% belongs to the top ten. The sequence was obtained from a woman under 40 with alopecia areata. Some clones in this sample may be carry-over from other donors' samples. The input for sequencing was whole blood, taken in connection with sensitization to the hapten diphenylcyclopropenone (DPC). The V call is TRBV5-1, the J call TRBJ1-1; 7 bases agree with TRBD1. CDR3 DNA sequence: TGCGCCAGCAGCGACGGGCGCAGGGGGTCGGGGACTGAAGCTTTCTTT. It yields the protein CASSDGRRGSGTEAFF.